The T cell receptor beta chain under discussion was sequenced for a study of T cell responses to AZD1222 COVID-19 vaccine. Libraries were prepared by immunoSEQ multiplex PCR; TCRdb keeps only in-frame clonotypes and omits some of them. The table includes under 200,000 clones, more than 70% detected once. From germline, CDR1 is LGHNA and CDR2 YSLEER. The CDR3 is 15 amino acids. Trimming shortened V by 1 base and J by 0 bases, and 7 bases separated the two germline ends. General observations from the study: Vaccine-associated CD4 TCRs ranged over spike, dominating at 160-218 and 743-854. Just a handful of people given AZD1222 tested seropositive at baseline. Donor demographics were predominantly white British with a female majority; clonal diversity may be underestimated.

Some second doses came at about 4 weeks and others at about 12 weeks; these were pooled. Turning to this clone: Its antigen remains unidentified.

The clonotype was recovered from an adult who received the AZD1222 COVID-19 vaccine. The rearrangement joins TRBV4-3 to TRBJ1-3; no clear D. Sequenced material: peripheral blood, taken 28 days after the second AZD1222 dose. The CDR3 loop is CASSQGLSSGNTIYF. CDR3 DNA: TGCGCCAGCAGCCAAGGACTTTCCTCTGGAAACACCATATATTTT.